This TCR beta chain was observed in a study of beta chain features in type 1 diabetes. General study findings and limits: In these data, an HLA type influence on TCRB rearrangement remained unresolved. Patients with Type 1 diabetes showed moderately but significantly shorter TCRB CDR3s in all four CD4+ subsets.

The investigators reverse transcribed all of the isolated RNA, so they sequenced expressed TCRB transcripts. Sequenced by immunoSEQ multiplex PCR; TCRdb stores in-frame clones only, minus some. The sample carries about 190,000 clones, less than 9.5% recorded once. Germline loops: CDR1 SGHAT, CDR2 FQNNGV. V trimming: 6 bases; J trimming: 7 bases; junction bases outside the gene matches: 7. This CDR3 region has 15 residues. This clone was seen more than once but under ten times. Its antigen is not identified. The chain uses TRBV11-2 and TRBJ1-6, with 9 bases identical to TRBD1. The sequenced sample was central memory CD4+ T cells from blood. This TCR came from a woman aged 40 to 55 with type 1 diabetes. The CDR3 region is CASRGTGTGNSPLHF. The CDR3, as DNA: TGTGCCAGCAGGGGGACCGGGACAGGGAATTCACCCCTCCACTTT.